This T cell receptor (beta chain) was recovered during a study of T-cell memory formation after mild COVID-19. Across the study: Clusters of TCRs were largely donor specific.

General study results and limits: For contracting clones, CD4+ ones sat mainly in CM and EM, CD8+ in EMRA. Within pre-infection memory, some responding clones were found, suggesting cross-reactive memory joined.

Libraries for TCRalpha and TCRbeta carried sample barcodes and unique molecular identifiers via 5'RACE. TCRdb reprocessed the 5' RACE reads via MiXCR and lists one record per CDR3 protein. The data contain some 490,000 distinct CDR3 sequences, 18% of them singletons. This clonotype was observed a handful of times. The antigen remains undetermined. The sample was PBMCs or a T cell subset sorted from them (not recorded which). The source is an adult woman who had mild COVID-19 (a few samples of this study predate the infection). Cell type and time point are not known.

This CDR3 is CASSLTKGRAARNYGYTF. The CDR3 DNA follows: TGTGCCAGCAGCTTAACTAAGGGTCGGGCAGCGAGAAACTATGGCTACACCTTC. The V gene is TRBV7-6, the J gene TRBJ1-2, with unresolved D. V gave up 2 bases and J gave up 2 bases, with 21 bases separating them. This CDR3 is built from 18 residues. Per germline, CDR1 SGHVS and CDR2 FNYEAQ. The whole variable domain, remainder taken from reference TRBV7-6 and TRBJ1-2, is GAGVSQSPRYKVTKRGQDVALRCDPISGHVSLYWYRQALGQGPEFLTYFNYEAQQDKSGLPNDRFSAERPEGSISTLTIQRTEQRDSAMYRCASSLTKGRAARNYGYTFGSGTRLTVV.